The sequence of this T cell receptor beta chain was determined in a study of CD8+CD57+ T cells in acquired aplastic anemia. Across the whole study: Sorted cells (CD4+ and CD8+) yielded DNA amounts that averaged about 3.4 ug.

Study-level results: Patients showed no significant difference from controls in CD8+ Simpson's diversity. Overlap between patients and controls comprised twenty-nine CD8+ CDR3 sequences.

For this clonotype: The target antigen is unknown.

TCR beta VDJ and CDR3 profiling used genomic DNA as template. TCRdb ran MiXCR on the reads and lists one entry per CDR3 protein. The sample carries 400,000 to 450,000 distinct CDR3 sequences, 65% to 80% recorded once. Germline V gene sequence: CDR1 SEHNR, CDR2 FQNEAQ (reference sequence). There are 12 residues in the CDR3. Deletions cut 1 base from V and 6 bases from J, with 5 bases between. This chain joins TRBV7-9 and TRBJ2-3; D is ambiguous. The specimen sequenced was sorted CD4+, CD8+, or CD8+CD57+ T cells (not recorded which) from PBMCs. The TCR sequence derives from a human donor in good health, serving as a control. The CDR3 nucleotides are TGTGCCAGCAGCTTAGACGTGGATACGCAGTATTTT. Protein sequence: CASSLDVDTQYF.